This T cell receptor beta chain originates from a study of T-cell reconstitution after alpha-beta-depleted transplantation in children. A library of TCRbeta sequences, prepared with unique molecular identifiers, was generated. TCRdb called the PCR reads again in MiXCR, with one record for every CDR3 protein. This table has under 450,000 distinct CDR3 sequences, 16% appearing once. This clonotype has more than one count but fewer than ten. Its target is unknown. The germline V gene encodes CDR1 MNHEY and CDR2 SVGAGI. Trimming took off 2 bases at V and 0 bases at J, with 10 bases between the two ends. The CDR3 runs 15 residues. General study points: One year post-transplant, T-cell counts and diversity were largely derived from T cells produced anew. The study reportedly traced alpha-beta T cells about two months after transplant to several hundred expanded graft clones. Some patients' high day-60 TCRbeta diversity was traced to surviving recipient T cells and thymic progenitors.

The material sequenced was PBMCs, mostly from graft donor cells, taken 360 days after TCRalphabeta/CD19-depleted stem cell transplant. The chain uses TRBV6-5 and TRBJ1-1, with D tentatively TRBD1 (6 bases). The sequence came from a boy under two years old who had a stem cell transplant for Wiskott-Aldrich syndrome, so the T cells may come from the graft donor. The CDR3 DNA sequence: TGTGCCAGCAGTTACGGGGGCCAGTTGAACACTGAAGCTTTCTTT. Protein sequence: CASSYGGQLNTEAFF.